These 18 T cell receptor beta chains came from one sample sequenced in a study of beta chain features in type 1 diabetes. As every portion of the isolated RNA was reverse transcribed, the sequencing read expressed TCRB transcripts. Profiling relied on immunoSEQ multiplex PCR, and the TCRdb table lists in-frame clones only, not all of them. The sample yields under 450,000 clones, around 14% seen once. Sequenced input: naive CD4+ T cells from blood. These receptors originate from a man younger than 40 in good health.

CDR3 nucleotides: TGTGCCAGCACAGGGGGCAAGAACTATGGCTACACCTTC. Translated: CASTGGKNYGYTF. The chain links TRBV2 to TRBJ1-2, with 8 nucleotides matching TRBD1. From germline, CDR1 is SNHLY and CDR2 FYNNEI. Trimming removed 7 bases from V and 2 bases from J; junction bases left unmatched: 3. This CDR3 has 13 amino acids.

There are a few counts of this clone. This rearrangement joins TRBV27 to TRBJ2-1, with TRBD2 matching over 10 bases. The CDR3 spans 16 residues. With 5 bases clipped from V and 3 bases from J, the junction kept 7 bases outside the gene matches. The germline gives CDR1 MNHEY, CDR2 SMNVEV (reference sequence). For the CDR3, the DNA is TGTGCCAGCAGTCCCAGACTAGCGGGCGGCTACAATGAGCAGTTCTTC. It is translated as CASSPRLAGGYNEQFF.

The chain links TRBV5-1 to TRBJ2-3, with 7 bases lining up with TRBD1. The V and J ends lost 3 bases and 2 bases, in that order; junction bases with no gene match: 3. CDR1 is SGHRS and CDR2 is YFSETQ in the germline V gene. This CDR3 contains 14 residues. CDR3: CASSYRGPTDTQYF. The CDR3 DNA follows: TGCGCCAGCAGCTACAGGGGACCCACAGATACGCAGTATTTT.

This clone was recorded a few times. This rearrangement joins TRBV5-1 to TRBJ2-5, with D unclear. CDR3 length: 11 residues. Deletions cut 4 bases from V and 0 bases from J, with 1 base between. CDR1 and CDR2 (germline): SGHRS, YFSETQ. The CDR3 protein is CASSNQETQYF. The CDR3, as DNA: TGCGCCAGCAGCAACCAAGAGACCCAGTACTTC.

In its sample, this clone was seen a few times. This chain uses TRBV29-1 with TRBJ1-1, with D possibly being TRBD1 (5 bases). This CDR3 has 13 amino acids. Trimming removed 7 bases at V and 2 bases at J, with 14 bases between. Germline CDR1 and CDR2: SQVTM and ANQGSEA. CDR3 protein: CSGQSSGNTEAFF. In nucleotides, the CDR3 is TGCAGCGGACAGAGTTCAGGAAACACTGAAGCTTTCTTT.

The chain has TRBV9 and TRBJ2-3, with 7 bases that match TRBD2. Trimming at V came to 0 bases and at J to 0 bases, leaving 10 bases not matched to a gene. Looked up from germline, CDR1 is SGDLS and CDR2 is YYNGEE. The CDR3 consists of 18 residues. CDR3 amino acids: CASSVGQGGLSSTDTQYF. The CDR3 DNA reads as TGTGCCAGCAGCGTAGGGCAGGGAGGGCTCTCTAGCACAGATACGCAGTATTTT. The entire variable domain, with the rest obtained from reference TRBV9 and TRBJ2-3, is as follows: DSGVTQTPKHLITATGQRVTLRCSPRSGDLSVYWYQQSLDQGLQFLIQYYNGEERAKGNILERFSAQQFPDLHSELNLSSLELGDSALYFCASSVGQGGLSSTDTQYFGPGTRLTVL.

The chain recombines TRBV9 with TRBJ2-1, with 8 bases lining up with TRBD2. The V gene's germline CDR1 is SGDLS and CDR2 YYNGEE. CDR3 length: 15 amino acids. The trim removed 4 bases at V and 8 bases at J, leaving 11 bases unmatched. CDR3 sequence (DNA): TGTGCCAGCAGCCCCGGGACTAGAGGGACCCATGAGCAGTTCTTC. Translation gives CASSPGTRGTHEQFF.

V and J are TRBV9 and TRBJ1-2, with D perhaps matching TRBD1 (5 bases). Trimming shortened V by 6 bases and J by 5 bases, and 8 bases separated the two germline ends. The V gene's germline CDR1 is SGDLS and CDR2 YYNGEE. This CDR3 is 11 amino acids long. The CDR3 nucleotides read TGTGCCAGCAAAGGGGTTTATGGCTACACCTTC. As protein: CASKGVYGYTF.

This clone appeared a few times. This CDR3 reads CATAGRINEKLFF. As DNA, the CDR3 is TGTGCCACTGCCGGACGGATTAATGAAAAACTGTTTTTT. The V gene is TRBV6-6, the J gene TRBJ1-4; D gene ambiguous. This CDR3 has 13 amino acids. Per the germline V gene, CDR1 is MNHNY and CDR2 is SVGAGI (reference sequence). Between the trimmed V and J ends, which lost 10 bases and 4 bases, there was a span of 13 bases.

This CDR3 reads CASSLGLQESSYNSPLHF. Here the CDR3 DNA reads TGCGCCAGCAGCTTGGGGTTACAGGAGAGCTCCTATAATTCACCCCTCCACTTT. The gene calls are TRBV5-1 and TRBJ1-6; perhaps TRBD1 as D (5 bases). The germline CDR1 and CDR2 sequences are SGHRS and YFSETQ. This CDR3 is 18 amino acids long. V lost 0 bases and J 0 bases, leaving 13 bases between the germline ends. Full variable domain (remainder filled in from reference TRBV5-1 and TRBJ1-6): KAGVTQTPRYLIKTRGQQVTLSCSPISGHRSVSWYQQTPGQGLQFLFEYFSETQRNKGNFPGRFSGRQFSNSRSEMNVSTLELGDSALYLCASSLGLQESSYNSPLHFGNGTRLTVT.

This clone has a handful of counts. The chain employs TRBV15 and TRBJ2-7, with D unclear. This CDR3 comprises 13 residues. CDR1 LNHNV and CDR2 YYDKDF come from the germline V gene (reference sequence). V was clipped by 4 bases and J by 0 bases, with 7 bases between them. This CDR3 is CATSNRVSYEQYF. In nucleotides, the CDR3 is TGTGCCACCAGCAACCGGGTCTCCTACGAGCAGTACTTC.

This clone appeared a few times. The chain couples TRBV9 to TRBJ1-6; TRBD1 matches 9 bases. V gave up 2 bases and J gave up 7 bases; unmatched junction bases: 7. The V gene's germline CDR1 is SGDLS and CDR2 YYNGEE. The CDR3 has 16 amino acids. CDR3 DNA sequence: TGTGCCAGCAGCGTCTCGATAGGGACAGGGAATTCACCCCTCCACTTT. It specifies CASSVSIGTGNSPLHF.

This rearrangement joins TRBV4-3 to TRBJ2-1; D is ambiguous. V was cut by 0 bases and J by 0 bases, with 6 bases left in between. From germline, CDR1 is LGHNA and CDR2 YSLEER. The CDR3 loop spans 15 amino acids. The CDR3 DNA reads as TGCGCCAGCAGCCAAGAATTGAGCTCCTACAATGAGCAGTTCTTC. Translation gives CASSQELSSYNEQFF.

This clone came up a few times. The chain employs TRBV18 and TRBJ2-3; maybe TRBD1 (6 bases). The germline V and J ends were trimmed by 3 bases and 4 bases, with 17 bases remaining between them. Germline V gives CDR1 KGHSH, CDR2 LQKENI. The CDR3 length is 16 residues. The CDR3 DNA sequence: TGTGCCAGCTCACCTGCACAGGGAACACAATCAGATACGCAGTATTTT. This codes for CASSPAQGTQSDTQYF.

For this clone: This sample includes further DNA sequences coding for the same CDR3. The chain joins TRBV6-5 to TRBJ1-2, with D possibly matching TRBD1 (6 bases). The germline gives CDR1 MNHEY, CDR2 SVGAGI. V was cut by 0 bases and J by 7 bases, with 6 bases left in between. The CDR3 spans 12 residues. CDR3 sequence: CASSYSGGGYTF. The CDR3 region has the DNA TGTGCCAGCAGTTACTCAGGGGGTGGCTACACCTTC.

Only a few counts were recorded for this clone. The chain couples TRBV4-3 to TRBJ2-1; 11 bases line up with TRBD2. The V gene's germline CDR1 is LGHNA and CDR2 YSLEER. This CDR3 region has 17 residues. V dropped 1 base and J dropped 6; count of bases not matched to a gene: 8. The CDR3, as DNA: TGCGCCAGCAGCCAAGTTCCCGGGACTAGCGGATCCAATGAGCAGTTCTTC. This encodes CASSQVPGTSGSNEQFF.

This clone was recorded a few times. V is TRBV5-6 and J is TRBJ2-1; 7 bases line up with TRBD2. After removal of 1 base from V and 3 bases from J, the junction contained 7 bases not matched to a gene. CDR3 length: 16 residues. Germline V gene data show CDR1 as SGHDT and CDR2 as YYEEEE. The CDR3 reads CASSLRRGRLYNEQFF. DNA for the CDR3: TGTGCCAGCAGCTTGCGGCGGGGGAGGCTCTACAATGAGCAGTTCTTC.

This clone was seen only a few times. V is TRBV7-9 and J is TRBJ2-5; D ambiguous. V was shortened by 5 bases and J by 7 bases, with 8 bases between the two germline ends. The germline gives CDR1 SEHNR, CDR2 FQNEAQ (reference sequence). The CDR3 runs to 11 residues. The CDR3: CASSATWTQYF. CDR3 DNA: TGTGCCAGCAGCGCGACGTGGACCCAGTACTTC.